This T cell receptor beta chain derives from a study of blood T cell repertoires in COVID-19. Background on the study: The samples span acute and convalescent COVID-19 from the United States, Italy and Spain. From T cells, B-cell-depleted T cells, or PBMCs came the material, which was cDNA or gDNA.

The CDR3 is 12 amino acids. V lost 1 base and J 5 bases, leaving 3 bases between the germline ends. From germline, CDR1 is PRHDT and CDR2 FYEKMQ (reference sequence). Per the study methods: Amplification with reference gene primers provided the estimates of nucleated cell counts. Data came from immunoSEQ multiplex PCR; TCRdb stores just in-frame clones and leaves some out. That table is the source of V, J and clone size, and D and trimming were worked out from the DNA. This table has 75,000 to 90,000 clones, approximately 86% appearing once. Sequenced material: peripheral blood. The chain carries TRBV13 and TRBJ1-5, with unresolved D. This receptor was identified in a middle-aged man with active or convalescent COVID-19. The CDR3 region is CASSLADQPQHF. CDR3 nucleotides: TGTGCCAGCAGCTTAGCGGATCAGCCCCAGCATTTT.